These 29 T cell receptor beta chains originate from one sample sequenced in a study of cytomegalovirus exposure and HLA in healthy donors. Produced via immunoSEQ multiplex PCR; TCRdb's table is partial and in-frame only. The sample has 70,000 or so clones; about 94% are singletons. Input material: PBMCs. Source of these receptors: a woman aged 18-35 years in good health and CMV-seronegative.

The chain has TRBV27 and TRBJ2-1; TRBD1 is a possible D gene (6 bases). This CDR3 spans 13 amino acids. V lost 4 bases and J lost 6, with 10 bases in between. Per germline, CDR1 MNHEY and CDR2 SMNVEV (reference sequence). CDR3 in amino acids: CASSSGVGNEQFF. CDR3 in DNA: TGTGCCAGCAGTTCAGGGGTTGGCAATGAGCAGTTCTTC.

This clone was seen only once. The CDR3 DNA reads as TGCGCCAACCAGGGGGCTTGTGCAGATACGCAGTATTTT. This sequence encodes CANQGACADTQYF. The chain combines TRBV10-1 with TRBJ2-3; 8 bases are shared with TRBD1. J lost 4 bases, V lost 10 bases, and 7 bases had no gene match. Looked up from germline, CDR1 is WNHNN and CDR2 is SYGVQD (reference sequence). The CDR3 is 13 amino acids.

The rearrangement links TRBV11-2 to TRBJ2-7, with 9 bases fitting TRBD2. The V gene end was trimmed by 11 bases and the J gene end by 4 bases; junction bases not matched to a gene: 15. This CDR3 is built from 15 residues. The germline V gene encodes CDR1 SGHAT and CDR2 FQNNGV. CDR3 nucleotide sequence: TGTGCCGAGCTCGATAGGGCGGGAGGGCCGTACGAGCAGTACTTC. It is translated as CAELDRAGGPYEQYF.

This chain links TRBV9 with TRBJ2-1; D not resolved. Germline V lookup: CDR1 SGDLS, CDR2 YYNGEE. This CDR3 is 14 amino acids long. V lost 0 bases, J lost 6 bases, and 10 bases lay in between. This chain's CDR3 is CASSVDATLNEQFF. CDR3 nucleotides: TGTGCCAGCAGCGTAGACGCTACCCTCAATGAGCAGTTCTTC. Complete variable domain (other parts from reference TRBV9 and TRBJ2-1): DSGVTQTPKHLITATGQRVTLRCSPRSGDLSVYWYQQSLDQGLQFLIQYYNGEERAKGNILERFSAQQFPDLHSELNLSSLELGDSALYFCASSVDATLNEQFFGPGTRLTVL.

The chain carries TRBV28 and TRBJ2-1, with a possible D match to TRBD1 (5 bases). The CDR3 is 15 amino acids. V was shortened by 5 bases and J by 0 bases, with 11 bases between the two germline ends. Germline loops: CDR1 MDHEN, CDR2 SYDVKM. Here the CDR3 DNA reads TGTGCCAGCAGTCCCAGGGCTAGCTCCTACAATGAGCAGTTCTTC. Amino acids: CASSPRASSYNEQFF.

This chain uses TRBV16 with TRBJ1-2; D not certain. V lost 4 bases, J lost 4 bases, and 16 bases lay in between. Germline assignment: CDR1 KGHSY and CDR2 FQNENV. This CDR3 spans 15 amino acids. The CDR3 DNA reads TGTGCCAGCAGCCTCAATCCACAGAGAACCTATGGCTACACCTTC. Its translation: CASSLNPQRTYGYTF.

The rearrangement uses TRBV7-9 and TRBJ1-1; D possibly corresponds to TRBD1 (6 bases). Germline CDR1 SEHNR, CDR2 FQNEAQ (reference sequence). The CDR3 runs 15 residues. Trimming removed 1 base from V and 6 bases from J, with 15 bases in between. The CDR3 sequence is CASSLGQGILSEAFF. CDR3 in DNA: TGTGCCAGCAGCTTAGGGCAGGGGATACTTTCTGAAGCTTTCTTT.

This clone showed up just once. The CDR3 spells CASSPVHSNQPQHF. The CDR3 DNA is TGTGCCAGCAGTCCGGTTCATAGCAATCAGCCCCAGCATTTT. The chain is built from TRBV25-1 and TRBJ1-5; no definite D call. V was clipped by 5 bases and J by 0 bases, with 8 bases between them. Germline CDR1 and CDR2: MGHDK and SYGVNS. This CDR3 is 14 amino acids long.

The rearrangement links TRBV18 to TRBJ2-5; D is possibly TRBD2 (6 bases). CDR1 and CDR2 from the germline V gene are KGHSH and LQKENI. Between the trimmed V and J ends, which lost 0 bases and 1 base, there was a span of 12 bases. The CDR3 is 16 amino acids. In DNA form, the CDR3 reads TGTGCCAGCTCACCACCGGGGGGTGGTGTCCAAGAGACCCAGTACTTC. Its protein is CASSPPGGGVQETQYF.

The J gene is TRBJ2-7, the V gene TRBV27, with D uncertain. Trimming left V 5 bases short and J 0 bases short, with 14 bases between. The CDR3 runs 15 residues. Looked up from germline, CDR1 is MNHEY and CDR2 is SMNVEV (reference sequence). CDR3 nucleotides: TGTGCCAGCAGTCCCGAGCCCTACCTCTCCTACGAGCAGTACTTC. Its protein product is CASSPEPYLSYEQYF.

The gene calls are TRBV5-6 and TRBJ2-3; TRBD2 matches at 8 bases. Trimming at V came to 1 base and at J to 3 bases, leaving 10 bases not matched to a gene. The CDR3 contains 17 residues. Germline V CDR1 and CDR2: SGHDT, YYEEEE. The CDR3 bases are TGTGCCAGCAGCTTGTCTCGGGCGGGGGGAAAGACAGATACGCAGTATTTT. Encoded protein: CASSLSRAGGKTDTQYF.

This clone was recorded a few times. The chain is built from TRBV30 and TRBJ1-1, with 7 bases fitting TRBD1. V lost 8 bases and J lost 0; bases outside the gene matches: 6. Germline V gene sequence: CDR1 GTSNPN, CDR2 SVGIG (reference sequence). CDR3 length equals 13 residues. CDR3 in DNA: TGTGCCGGATGGGACAGTTTGAACACTGAAGCTTTCTTT. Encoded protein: CAGWDSLNTEAFF.

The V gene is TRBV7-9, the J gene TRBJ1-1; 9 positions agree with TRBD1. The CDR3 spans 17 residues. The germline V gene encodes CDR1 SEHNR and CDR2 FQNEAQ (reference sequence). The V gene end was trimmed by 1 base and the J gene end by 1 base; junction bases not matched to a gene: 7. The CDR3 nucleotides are TGTGCCAGCAGCTTAGACCTTGGGACAGGGTCGAACACTGAAGCTTTCTTT. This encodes CASSLDLGTGSNTEAFF.

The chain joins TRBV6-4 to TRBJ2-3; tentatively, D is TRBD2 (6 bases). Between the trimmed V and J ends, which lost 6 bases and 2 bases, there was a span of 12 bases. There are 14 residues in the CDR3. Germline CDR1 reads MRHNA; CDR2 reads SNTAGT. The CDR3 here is CASSRDSITDTQYF. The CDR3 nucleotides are TGTGCCAGCAGCCGGGACTCCATCACAGATACGCAGTATTTT.

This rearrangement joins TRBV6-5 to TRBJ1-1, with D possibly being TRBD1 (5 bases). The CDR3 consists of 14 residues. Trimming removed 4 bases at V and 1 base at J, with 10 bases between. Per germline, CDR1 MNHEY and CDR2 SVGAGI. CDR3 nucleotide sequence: TGTGCCAGCAGTTTCGGAGGGGCGAACACTGAAGCTTTCTTT. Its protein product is CASSFGGANTEAFF.

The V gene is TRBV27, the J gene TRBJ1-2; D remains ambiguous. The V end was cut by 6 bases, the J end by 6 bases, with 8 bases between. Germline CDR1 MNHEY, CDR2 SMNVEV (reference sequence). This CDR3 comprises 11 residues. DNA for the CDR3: TGTGCCAGCAGCGGAGGGAATGGCTACACCTTC. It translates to CASSGGNGYTF.

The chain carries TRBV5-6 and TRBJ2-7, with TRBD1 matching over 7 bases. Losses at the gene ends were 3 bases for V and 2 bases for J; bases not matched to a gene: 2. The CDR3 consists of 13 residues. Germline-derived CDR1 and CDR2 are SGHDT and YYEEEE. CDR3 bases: TGTGCCAGCAGCTCTACAGGGGCCTACGAGCAGTACTTC. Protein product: CASSSTGAYEQYF.

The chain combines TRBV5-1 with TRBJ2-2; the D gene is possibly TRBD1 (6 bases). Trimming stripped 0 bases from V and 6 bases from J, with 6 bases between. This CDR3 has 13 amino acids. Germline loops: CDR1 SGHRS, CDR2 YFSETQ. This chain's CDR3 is CASSLGGPGELFF. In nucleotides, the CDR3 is TGCGCCAGCAGCTTGGGGGGGCCCGGGGAGCTGTTTTTT.

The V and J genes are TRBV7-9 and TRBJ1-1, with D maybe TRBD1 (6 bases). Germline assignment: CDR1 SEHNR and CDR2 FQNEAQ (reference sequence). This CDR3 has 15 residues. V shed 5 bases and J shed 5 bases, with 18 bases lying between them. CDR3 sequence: CASSLVGGLETEAFF. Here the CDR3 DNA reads TGTGCCAGCAGCCTCGTGGGGGGGCTGGAGACTGAAGCTTTCTTT.

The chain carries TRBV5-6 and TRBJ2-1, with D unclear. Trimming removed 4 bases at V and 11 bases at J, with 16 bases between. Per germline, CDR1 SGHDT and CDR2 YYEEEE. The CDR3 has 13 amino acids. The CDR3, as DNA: TGTGCCAGCAGCGTTGGTAGTCACGTGAAGCAGTTCTTC. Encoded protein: CASSVGSHVKQFF.

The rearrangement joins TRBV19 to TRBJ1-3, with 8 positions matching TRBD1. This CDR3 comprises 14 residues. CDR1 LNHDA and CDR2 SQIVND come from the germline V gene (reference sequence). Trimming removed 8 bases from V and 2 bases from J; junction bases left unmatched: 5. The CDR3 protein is CASSLDRAGNTIYF. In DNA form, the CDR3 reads TGTGCCAGTTCTTTGGACAGGGCTGGAAACACCATATATTTT.

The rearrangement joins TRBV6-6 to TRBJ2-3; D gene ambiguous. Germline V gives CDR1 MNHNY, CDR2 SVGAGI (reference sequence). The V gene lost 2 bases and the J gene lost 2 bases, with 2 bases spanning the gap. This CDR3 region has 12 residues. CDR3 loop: CASSYLTDTQYF. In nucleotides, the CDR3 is TGTGCCAGCAGTTACCTCACAGATACGCAGTATTTT.

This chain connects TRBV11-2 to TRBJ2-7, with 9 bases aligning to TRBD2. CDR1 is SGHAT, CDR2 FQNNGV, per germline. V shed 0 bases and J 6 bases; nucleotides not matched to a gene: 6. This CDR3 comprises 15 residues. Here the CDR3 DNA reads TGTGCCAGCAGCTTAGACCTGGGACTAGCATTCGAGCAGTACTTC. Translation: CASSLDLGLAFEQYF.

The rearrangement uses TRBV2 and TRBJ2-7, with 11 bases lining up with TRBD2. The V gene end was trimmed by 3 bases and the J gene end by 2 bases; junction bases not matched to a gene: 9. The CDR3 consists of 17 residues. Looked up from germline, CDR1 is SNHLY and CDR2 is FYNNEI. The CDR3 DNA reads TGTGCCAGCAGTGAGTTACTAGCGGGAGCCTCACCCTACGAGCAGTACTTC. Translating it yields CASSELLAGASPYEQYF.

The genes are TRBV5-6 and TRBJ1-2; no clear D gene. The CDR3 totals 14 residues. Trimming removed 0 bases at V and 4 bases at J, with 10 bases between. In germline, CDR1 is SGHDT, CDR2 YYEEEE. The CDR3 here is CASSLAPGIYGYTF. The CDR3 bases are TGTGCCAGCAGCTTGGCCCCCGGTATCTATGGCTACACCTTC.

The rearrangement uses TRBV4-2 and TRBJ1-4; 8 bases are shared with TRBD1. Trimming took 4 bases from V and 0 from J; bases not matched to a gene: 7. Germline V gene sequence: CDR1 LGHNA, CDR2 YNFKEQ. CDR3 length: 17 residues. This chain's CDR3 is CASSRRQGLATNEKLFF. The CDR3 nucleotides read TGTGCCAGCAGCCGCCGACAGGGGCTCGCAACTAATGAAAAACTGTTTTTT.

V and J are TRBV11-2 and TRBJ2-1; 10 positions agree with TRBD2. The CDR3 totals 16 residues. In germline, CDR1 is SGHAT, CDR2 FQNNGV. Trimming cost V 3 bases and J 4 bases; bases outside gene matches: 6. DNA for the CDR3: TGTGCCAGCAGCTTCGGACTAGCGGATATTTACAATGAGCAGTTCTTC. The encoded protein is CASSFGLADIYNEQFF.

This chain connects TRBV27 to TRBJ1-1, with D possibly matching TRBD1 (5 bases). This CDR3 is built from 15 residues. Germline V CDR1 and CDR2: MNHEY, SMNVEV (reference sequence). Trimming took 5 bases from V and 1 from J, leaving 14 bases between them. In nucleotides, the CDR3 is TGTGCCAGCAGTCTCTCGGGACTTTGGAACACTGAAGCTTTCTTT. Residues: CASSLSGLWNTEAFF.

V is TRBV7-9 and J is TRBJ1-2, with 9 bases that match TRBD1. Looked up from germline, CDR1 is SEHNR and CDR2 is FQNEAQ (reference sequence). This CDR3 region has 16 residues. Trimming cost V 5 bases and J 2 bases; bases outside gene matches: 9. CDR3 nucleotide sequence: TGTGCCAGCAGCCAACCGGGACAGGGTGAAAACTATGGCTACACCTTC. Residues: CASSQPGQGENYGYTF. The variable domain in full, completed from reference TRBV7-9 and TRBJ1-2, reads DTGVSQNPRHKITKRGQNVTFRCDPISEHNRLYWYRQTLGQGPEFLTYFQNEAQLEKSRLLSDRFSAERPKGSFSTLEIQRTEQGDSAMYLCASSQPGQGENYGYTFGSGTRLTVV.